Detailed here is one T cell receptor (beta chain). These data are taken from a study of blood T cell repertoires in COVID-19. Study background: From the United States, Italy and Spain came samples of acute and convalescent COVID-19. In each case, the material was cDNA or gDNA derived from T cells, B-cell-depleted T cells, or PBMCs.

Trimming pared 5 bases from V and 7 bases from J, leaving 10 bases between. Germline values: CDR1 SSHAT, CDR2 FNYEAQ (reference sequence). The CDR3 spans 12 residues. Per the authors' pipeline: Quantification of nucleated cells was approximated via reference gene primer amplification. Some clones are missing from TCRdb's copy, which holds only in-frame ones; the method was immunoSEQ multiplex PCR. Clone size and the V and J calls come from that table; the DNA yielded D and trimming. The table lists 260,000 or so clones, 80% to 90% of them singletons, with around 6% in the top ten. Sequenced sample: peripheral blood. This receptor was identified in a man older than 75 with acute or convalescent COVID-19. V usage is TRBV7-7 and J usage is TRBJ2-3, with D uncertain. The CDR3 reads CASSSLSYTQYF. The CDR3 nucleotides read TGTGCCAGCAGCAGCCTATCATATACGCAGTATTTT.